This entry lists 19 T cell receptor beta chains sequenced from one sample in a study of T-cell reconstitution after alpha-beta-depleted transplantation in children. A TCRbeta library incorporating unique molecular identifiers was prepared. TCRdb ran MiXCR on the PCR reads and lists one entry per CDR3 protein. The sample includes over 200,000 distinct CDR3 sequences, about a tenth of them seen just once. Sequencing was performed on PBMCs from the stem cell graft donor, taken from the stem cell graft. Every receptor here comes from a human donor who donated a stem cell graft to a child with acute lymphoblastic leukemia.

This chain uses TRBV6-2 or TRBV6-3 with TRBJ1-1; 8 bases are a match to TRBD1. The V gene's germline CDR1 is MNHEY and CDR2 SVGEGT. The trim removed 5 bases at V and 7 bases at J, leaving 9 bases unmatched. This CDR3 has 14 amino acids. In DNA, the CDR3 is TGTGCCAGCAGTCTGACAGGGGACGGTGTTGAAGCTTTCTTT. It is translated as CASSLTGDGVEAFF.

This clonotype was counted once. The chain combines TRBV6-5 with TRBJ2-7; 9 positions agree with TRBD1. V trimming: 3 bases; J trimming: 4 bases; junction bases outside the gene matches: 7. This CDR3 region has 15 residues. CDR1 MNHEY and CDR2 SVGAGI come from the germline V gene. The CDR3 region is CASSYSTGGGYEQYF. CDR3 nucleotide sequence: TGTGCCAGCAGTTATTCGACAGGGGGAGGGTACGAGCAGTACTTC.

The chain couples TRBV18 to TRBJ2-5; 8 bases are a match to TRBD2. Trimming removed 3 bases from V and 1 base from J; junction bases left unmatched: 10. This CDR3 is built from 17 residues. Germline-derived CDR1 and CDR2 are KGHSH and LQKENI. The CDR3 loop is CASSPTIQRGSQETQYF. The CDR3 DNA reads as TGTGCCAGCTCACCTACCATCCAGCGGGGGAGCCAAGAGACCCAGTACTTC. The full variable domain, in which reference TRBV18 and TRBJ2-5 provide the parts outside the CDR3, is NAGVMQNPRHLVRRRGQEARLRCSPMKGHSHVYWYRQLPEEGLKFMVYLQKENIIDESGMPKERFSAEFPKEGPSILRIQQVVRGDSAAYFCASSPTIQRGSQETQYFGPGTRLLVL.

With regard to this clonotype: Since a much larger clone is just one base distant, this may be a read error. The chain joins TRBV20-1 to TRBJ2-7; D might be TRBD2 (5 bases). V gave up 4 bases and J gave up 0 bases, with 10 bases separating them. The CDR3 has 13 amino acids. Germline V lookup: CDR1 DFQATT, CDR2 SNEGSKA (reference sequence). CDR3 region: CSANGEVSYEQYF. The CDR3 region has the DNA TGCAGTGCTAACGGGGAAGTCTCCTACGAGCAGTACTTC.

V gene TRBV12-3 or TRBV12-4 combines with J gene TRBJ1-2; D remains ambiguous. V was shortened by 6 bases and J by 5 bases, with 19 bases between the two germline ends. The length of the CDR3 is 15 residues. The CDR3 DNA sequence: TGTGCCAGCAGGACCCACGGAACGGGTACTTATGGCTACACCTTC. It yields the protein CASRTHGTGTYGYTF.

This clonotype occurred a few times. The chain's CDR3 is CSARDWAGMTEAFF. As DNA, the CDR3 is TGCAGTGCTAGAGATTGGGCGGGGATGACTGAAGCTTTCTTT. This chain connects TRBV20-1 to TRBJ1-1; no firm D call. The germline V gene has CDR1 DFQATT and CDR2 SNEGSKA (reference sequence). The CDR3 extends over 14 amino acids. Trimming took 0 bases from V and 5 from J, leaving 13 bases between them.

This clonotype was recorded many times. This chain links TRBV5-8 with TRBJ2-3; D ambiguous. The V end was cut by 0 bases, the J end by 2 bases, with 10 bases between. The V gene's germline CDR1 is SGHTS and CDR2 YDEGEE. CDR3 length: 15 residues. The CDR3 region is CASSLGSRNTDTQYF. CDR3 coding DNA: TGTGCCAGCAGCTTGGGAAGTCGCAACACAGATACGCAGTATTTT. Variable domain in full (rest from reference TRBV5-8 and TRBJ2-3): EAGVTQSPTHLIKTRGQQATLRCSPISGHTSVYWYQQALGLGLQFLLWYDEGEERNRGNFPPRFSGRQFPNYSSELNVNALELEDSALYLCASSLGSRNTDTQYFGPGTRLTVL.

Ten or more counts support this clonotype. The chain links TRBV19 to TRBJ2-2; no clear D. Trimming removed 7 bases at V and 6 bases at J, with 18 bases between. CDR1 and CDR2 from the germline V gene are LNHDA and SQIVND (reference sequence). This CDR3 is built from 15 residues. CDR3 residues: CASNVQPEISGELFF. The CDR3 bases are TGTGCCAGTAACGTACAACCAGAGATCTCCGGGGAGCTGTTTTTT.

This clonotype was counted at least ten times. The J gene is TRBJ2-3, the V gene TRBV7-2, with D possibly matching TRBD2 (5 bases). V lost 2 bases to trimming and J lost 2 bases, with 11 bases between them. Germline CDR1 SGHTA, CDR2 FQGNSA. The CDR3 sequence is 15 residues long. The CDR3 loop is CASSLQAGLTDTQYF. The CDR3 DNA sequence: TGTGCCAGCAGCTTACAGGCGGGCCTCACAGATACGCAGTATTTT. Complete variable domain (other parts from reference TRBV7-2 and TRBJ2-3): GAGVSQSPSNKVTEKGKDVELRCDPISGHTALYWYRQSLGQGLEFLIYFQGNSAPDKSGLPSDRFSAERTGGSVSTLTIQRTQQEDSAVYLCASSLQAGLTDTQYFGPGTRLTVL.

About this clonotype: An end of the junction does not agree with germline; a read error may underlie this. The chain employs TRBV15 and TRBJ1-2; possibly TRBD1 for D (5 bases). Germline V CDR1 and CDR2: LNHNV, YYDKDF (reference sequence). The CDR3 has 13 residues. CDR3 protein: CVTSRDKGKGYTF. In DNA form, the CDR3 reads TGTGTCACCAGCAGAGATAAGGGGAAAGGCTACACCTTC.

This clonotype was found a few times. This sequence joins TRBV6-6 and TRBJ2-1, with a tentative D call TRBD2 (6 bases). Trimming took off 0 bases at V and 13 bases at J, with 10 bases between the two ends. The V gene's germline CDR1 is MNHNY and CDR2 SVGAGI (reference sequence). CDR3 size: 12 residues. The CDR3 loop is CASSYSGGPQFF. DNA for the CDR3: TGTGCCAGCAGTTACTCCGGGGGTCCCCAGTTCTTC.

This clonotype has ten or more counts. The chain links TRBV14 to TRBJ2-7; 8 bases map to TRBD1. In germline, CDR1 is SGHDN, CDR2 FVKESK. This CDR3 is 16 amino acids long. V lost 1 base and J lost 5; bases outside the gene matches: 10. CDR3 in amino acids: CASSQVWTGNSHEQYF. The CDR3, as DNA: TGTGCCAGCAGCCAAGTTTGGACAGGGAATTCCCACGAGCAGTACTTC.

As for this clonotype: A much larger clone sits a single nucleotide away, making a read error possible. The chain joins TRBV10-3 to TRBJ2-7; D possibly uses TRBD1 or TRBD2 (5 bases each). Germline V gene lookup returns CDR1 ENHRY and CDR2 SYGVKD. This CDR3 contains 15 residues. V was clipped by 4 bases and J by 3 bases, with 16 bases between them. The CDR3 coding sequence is TGTGCCATCAGTGTCGGGATAGGGGAAATCTACGAGCAGTACTTC. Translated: CAISVGIGEIYEQYF.

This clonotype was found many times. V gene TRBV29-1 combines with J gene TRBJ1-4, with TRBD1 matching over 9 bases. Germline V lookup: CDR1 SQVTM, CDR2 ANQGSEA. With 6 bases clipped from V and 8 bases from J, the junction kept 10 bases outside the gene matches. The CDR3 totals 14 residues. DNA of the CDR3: TGCAGCGTAGAAACAGGGGGCGCAGGAGAAAAACTGTTTTTT. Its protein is CSVETGGAGEKLFF.

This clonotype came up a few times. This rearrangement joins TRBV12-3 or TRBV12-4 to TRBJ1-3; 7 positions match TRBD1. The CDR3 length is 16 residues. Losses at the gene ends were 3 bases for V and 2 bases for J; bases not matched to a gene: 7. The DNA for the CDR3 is TGTGCCAGCAGTTTCATCCCGGGACAGACTGGAAACACCATATATTTT. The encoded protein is CASSFIPGQTGNTIYF.

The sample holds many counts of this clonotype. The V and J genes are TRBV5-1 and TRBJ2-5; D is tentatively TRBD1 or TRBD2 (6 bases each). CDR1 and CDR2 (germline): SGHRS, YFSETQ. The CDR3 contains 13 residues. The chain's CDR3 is CSSNWGAGETQYF. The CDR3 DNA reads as TGCTCTAGTAACTGGGGGGCTGGAGAGACCCAGTACTTC.

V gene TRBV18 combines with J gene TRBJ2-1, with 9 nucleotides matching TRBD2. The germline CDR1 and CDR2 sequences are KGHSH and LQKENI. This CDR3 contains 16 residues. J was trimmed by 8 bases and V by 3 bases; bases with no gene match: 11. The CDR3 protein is CASSPISGGPPDEQFF. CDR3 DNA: TGTGCCAGCTCACCTATAAGCGGGGGGCCCCCGGATGAGCAGTTCTTC. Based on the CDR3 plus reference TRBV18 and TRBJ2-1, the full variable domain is NAGVMQNPRHLVRRRGQEARLRCSPMKGHSHVYWYRQLPEEGLKFMVYLQKENIIDESGMPKERFSAEFPKEGPSILRIQQVVRGDSAAYFCASSPISGGPPDEQFFGPGTRLTVL.

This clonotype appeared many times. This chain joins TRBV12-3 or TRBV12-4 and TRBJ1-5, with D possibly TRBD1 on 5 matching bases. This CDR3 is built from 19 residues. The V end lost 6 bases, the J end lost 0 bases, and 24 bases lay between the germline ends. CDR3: CASRFAPGVGGYSNQPQHF. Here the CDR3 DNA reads TGTGCCAGCAGGTTTGCCCCCGGGGTCGGGGGATATAGCAATCAGCCCCAGCATTTT.

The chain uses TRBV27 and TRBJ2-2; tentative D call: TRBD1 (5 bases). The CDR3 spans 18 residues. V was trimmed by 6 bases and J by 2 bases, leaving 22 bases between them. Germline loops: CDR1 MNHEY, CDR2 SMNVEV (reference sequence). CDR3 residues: CASSRVGISTENTGELFF. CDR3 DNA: TGTGCCAGCAGCCGGGTAGGGATCTCGACAGAAAACACCGGGGAGCTGTTTTTT.